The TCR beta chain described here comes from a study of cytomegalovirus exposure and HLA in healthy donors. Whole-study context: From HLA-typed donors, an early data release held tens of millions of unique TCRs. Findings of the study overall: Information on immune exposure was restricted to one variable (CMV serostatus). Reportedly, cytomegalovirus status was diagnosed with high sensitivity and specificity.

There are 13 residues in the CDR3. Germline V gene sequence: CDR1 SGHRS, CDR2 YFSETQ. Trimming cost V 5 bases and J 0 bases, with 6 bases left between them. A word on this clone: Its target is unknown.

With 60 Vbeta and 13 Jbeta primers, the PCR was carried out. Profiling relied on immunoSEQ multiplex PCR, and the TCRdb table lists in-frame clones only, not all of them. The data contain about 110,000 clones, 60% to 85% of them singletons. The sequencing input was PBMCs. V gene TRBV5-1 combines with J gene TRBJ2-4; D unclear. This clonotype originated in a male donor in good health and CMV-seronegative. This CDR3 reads CASRELAKNIQYF. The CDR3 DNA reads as TGCGCCAGCAGGGAGTTAGCCAAAAACATTCAGTACTTC.